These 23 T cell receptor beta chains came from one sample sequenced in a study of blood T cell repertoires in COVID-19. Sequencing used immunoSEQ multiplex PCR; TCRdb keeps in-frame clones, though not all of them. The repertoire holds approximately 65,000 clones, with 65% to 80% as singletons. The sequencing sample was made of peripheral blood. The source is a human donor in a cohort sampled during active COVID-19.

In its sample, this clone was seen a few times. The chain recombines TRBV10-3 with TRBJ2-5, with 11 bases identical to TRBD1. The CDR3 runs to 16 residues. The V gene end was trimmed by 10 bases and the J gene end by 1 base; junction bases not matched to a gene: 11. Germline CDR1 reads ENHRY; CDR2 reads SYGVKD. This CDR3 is CATRKGTGGFQETQYF. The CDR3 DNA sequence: TGTGCCACGAGGAAGGGGACAGGGGGGTTCCAAGAGACCCAGTACTTC.

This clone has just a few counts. DNA of the CDR3: TGTGCCTCTGGCATCCGGACAGGGGGCTTGGGCACTGAAGCTTTCTTT. Translation: CASGIRTGGLGTEAFF. This chain connects TRBV27 to TRBJ1-1, with 11 bases matching TRBD1. V dropped 11 bases and J dropped 4; count of bases not matched to a gene: 15. Germline V CDR1 and CDR2: MNHEY, SMNVEV (reference sequence). The CDR3 is 16 amino acids.

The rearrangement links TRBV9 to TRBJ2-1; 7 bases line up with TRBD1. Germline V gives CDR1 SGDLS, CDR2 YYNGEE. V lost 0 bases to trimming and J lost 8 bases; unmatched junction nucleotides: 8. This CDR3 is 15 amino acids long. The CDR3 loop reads CASSVEGDSFDEQFF. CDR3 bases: TGTGCCAGCAGCGTAGAGGGGGACAGTTTCGATGAGCAGTTCTTC.

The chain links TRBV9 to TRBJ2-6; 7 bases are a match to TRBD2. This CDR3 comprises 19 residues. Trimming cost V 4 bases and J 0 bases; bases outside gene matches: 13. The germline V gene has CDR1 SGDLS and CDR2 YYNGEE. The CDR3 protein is CASSPRGGQGSSGANVLTF. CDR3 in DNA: TGTGCCAGCAGCCCCCGGGGAGGGCAGGGATCCTCTGGGGCCAACGTCCTGACTTTC.

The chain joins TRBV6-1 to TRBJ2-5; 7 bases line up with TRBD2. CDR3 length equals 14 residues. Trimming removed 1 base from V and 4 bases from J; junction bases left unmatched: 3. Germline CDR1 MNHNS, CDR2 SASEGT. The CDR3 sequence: CASSEGGGRETQYF. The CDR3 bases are TGTGCCAGCAGTGAAGGGGGAGGGCGAGAGACCCAGTACTTC.

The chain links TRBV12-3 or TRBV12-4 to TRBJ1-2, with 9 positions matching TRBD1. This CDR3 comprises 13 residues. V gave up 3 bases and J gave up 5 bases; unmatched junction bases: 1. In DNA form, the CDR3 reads TGTGCCAGCAGTTTGGGACAGGGATATGGCTACACCTTC. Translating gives CASSLGQGYGYTF.

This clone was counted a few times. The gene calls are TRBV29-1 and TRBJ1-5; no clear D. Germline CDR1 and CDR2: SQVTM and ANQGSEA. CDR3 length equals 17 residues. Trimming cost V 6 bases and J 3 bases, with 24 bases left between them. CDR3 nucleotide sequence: TGCAGCGTCGCGCGGGGAAGGGAGAAAACCTACAATCAGCCCCAGCATTTT. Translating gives CSVARGREKTYNQPQHF.

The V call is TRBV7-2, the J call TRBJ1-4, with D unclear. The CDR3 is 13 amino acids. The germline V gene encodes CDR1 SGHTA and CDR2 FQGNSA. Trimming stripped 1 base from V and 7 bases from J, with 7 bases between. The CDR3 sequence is CASSLVYREKLFF. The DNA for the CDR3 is TGTGCCAGCAGCTTAGTGTATCGTGAAAAACTGTTTTTT.

The CDR3 region is CATSDYQGGTDQETQYF. The CDR3 DNA follows: TGTGCCACCAGTGATTACCAGGGCGGGACAGACCAAGAGACCCAGTACTTC. The chain is built from TRBV24-1 and TRBJ2-5; D perhaps matches TRBD1 (7 bases). Germline assignment: CDR1 KGHDR and CDR2 SFDVKD. Trimming stripped 2 bases from V and 0 bases from J, with 15 bases between. CDR3 length equals 17 residues.

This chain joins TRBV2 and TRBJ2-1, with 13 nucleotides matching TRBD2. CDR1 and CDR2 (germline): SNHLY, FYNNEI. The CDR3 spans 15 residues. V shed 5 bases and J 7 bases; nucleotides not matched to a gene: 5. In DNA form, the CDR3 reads TGTGCCAGCAGTCGACTAGCGGGGGGTTCGAATGAGCAGTTCTTC. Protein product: CASSRLAGGSNEQFF.

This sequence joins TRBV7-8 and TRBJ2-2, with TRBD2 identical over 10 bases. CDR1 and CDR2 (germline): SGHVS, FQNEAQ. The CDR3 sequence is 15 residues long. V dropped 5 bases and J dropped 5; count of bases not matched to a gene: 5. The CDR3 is CASSPSGSGTGELFF. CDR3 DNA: TGTGCCAGCAGCCCTAGCGGGAGCGGAACCGGGGAGCTGTTTTTT.

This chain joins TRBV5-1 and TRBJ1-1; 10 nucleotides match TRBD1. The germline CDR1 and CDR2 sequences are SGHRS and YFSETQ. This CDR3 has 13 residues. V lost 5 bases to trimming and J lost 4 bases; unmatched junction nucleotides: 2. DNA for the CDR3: TGCGCCAGCAGTTGGGACAGGGGCACTGAAGCTTTCTTT. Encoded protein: CASSWDRGTEAFF.

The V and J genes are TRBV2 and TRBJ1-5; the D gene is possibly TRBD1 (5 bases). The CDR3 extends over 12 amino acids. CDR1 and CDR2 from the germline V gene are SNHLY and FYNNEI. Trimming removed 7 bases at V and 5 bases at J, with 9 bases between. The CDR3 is CASTGGDQPQHF. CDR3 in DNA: TGTGCCAGCACTGGAGGGGATCAGCCCCAGCATTTT. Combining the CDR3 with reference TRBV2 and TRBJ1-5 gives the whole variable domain EPEVTQTPSHQVTQMGQEVILRCVPISNHLYFYWYRQILGQKVEFLVSFYNNEISEKSEIFDDQFSVERPDGSNFTLKIRSTKLEDSAMYFCASTGGDQPQHFGDGTRLSIL.

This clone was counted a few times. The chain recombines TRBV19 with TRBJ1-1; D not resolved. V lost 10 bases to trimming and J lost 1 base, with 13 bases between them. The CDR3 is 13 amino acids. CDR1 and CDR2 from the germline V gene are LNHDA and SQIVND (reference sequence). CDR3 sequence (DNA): TGTGCCACCCACGGGTACCCGAACACTGAAGCTTTCTTT. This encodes CATHGYPNTEAFF.

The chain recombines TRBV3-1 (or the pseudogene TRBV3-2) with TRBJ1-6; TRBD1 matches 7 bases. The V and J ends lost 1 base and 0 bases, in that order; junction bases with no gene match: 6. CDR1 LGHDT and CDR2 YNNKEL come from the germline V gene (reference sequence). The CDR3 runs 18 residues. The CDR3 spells CASSQGGTDSSYNSPLHF. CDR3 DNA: TGTGCCAGCAGCCAAGGGGGGACAGACAGCTCCTATAATTCACCCCTCCACTTT.

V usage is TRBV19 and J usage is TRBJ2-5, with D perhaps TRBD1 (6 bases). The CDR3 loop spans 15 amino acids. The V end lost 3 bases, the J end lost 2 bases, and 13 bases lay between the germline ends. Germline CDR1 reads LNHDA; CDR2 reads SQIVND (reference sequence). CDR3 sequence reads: CASSIDSGQQETQYF. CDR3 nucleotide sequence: TGTGCCAGTAGTATTGACTCCGGACAGCAAGAGACCCAGTACTTC.

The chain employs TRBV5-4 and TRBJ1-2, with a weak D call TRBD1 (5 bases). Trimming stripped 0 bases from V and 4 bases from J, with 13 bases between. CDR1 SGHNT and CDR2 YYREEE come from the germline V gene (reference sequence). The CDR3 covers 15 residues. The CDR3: CASSLVLTGLYGYTF. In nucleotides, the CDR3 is TGTGCCAGCAGCTTGGTCTTAACAGGTCTCTATGGCTACACCTTC.

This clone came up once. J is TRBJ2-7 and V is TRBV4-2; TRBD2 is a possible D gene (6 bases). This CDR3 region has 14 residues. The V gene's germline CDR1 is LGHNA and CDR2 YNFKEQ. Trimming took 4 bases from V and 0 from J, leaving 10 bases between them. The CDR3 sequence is CASSPQGLSYEQYF. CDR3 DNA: TGTGCCAGCAGCCCCCAGGGACTCTCCTACGAGCAGTACTTC.

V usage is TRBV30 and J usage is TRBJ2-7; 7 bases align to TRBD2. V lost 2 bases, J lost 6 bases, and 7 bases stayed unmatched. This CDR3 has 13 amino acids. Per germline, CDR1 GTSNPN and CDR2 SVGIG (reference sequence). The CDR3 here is CAWSTFSSGEQYF. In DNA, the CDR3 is TGTGCCTGGAGTACCTTTTCTAGCGGCGAGCAGTACTTC.

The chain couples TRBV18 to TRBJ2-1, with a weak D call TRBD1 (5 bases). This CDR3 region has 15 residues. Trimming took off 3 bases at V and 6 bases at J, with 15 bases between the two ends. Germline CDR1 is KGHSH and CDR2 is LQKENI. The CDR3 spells CASSPPQGSSNEQFF. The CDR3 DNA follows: TGTGCCAGCTCACCCCCCCAGGGATCTTCCAATGAGCAGTTCTTC.

The CDR3 is CASSYSSDQPQHF. The CDR3 coding sequence is TGTGCCAGCAGTTACTCGTCCGATCAGCCCCAGCATTTT. The V call is TRBV6-6, the J call TRBJ1-5; D ambiguous. The germline V gene has CDR1 MNHNY and CDR2 SVGAGI (reference sequence). Trimming stripped 0 bases from V and 5 bases from J, with 5 bases between. This CDR3 is built from 13 residues.

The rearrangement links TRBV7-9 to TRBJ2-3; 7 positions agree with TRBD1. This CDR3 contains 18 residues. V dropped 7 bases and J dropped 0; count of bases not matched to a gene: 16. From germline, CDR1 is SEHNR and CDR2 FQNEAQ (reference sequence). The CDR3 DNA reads TGTGCCAGCACTCTCGGAGGCCTACAGGGGCCTAGCACAGATACGCAGTATTTT. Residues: CASTLGGLQGPSTDTQYF.

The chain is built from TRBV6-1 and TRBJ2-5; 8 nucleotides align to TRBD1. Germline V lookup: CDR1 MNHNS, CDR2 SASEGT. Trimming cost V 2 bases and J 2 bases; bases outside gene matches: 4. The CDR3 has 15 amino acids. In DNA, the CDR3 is TGTGCCAGCAGTGAAACGTGGACAGGGCAAGAGACCCAGTACTTC. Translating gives CASSETWTGQETQYF.